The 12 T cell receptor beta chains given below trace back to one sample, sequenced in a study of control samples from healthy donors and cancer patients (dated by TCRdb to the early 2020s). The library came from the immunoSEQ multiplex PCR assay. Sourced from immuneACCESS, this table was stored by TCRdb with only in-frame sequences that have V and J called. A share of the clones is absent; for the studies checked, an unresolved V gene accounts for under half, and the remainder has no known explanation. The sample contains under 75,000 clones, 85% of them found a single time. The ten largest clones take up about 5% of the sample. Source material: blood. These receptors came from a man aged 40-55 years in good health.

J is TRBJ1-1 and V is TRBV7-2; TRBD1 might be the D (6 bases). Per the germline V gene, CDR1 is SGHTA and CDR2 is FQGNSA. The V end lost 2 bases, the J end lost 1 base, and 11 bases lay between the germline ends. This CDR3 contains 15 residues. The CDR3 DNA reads TGTGCCAGCAGCTTATTCCCGGGGGCGAACACTGAAGCTTTCTTT. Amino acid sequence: CASSLFPGANTEAFF. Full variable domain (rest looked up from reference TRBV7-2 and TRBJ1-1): GAGVSQSPSNKVTEKGKDVELRCDPISGHTALYWYRQSLGQGLEFLIYFQGNSAPDKSGLPSDRFSAERTGGSVSTLTIQRTQQEDSAVYLCASSLFPGANTEAFFGQGTRLTVV.

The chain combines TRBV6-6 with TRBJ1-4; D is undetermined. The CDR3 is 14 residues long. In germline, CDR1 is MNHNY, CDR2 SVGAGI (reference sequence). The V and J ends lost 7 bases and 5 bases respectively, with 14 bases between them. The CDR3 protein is CASIPTRQNEKLFF. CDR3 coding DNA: TGTGCCAGCATTCCAACCCGGCAGAATGAAAAACTGTTTTTT.

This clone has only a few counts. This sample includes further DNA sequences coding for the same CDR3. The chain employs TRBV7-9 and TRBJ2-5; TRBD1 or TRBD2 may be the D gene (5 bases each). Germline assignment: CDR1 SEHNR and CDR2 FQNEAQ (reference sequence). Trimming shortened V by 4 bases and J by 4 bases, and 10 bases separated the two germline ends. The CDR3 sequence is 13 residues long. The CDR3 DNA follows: TGTGCCAGCAGCTCCCGGGGACCAGAGACCCAGTACTTC. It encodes CASSSRGPETQYF.

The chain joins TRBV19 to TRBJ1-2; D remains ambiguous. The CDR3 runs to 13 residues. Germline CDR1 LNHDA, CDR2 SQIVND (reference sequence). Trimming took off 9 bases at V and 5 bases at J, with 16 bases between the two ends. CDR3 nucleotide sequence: TGTGCCAGCCGTCCGGAGTTCCTGTATGGCTACACCTTC. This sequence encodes CASRPEFLYGYTF.

CDR3 nucleotides: TGTGCCAGCAGCTCGTACGGTGGGCGCTCCTACGAGCAGTACTTC. Encoded protein: CASSSYGGRSYEQYF. The rearrangement uses TRBV11-2 and TRBJ2-7; D not resolved. The CDR3 extends over 15 amino acids. The germline V gene has CDR1 SGHAT and CDR2 FQNNGV. The V gene lost 4 bases and the J gene lost 0 bases, with 13 bases spanning the gap.

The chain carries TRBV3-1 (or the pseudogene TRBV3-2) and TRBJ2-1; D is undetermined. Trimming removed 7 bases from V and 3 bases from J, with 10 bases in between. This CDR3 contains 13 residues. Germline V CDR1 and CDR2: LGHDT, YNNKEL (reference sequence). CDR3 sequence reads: CASTQANYNEQFF. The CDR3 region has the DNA TGTGCCAGCACTCAAGCTAACTACAATGAGCAGTTCTTC.

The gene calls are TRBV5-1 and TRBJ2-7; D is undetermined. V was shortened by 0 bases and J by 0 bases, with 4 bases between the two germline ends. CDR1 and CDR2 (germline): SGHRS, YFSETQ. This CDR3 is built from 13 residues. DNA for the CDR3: TGCGCCAGCAGCTTGGAGAGCTCCTACGAGCAGTACTTC. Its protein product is CASSLESSYEQYF.

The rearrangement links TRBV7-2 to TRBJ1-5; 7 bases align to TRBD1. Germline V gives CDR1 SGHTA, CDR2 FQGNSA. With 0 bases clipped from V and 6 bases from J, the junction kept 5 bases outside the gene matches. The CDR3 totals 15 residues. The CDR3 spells CASSLASGGSQPQHF. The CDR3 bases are TGTGCCAGCAGCTTAGCTTCAGGGGGAAGTCAGCCCCAGCATTTT.

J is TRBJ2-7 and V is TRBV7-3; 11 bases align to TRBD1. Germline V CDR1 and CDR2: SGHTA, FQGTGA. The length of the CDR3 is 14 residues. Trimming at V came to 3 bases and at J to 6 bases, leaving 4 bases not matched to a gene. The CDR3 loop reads CASSLDRGRSEQYF. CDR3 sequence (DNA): TGTGCCAGCAGCTTGGACAGGGGGCGAAGCGAGCAGTACTTC.

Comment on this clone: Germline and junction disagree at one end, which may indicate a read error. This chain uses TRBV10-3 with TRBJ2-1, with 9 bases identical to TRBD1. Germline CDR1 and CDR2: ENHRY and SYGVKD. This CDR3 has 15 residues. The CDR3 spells CAISENSLDRGGPLF. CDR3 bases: TGTGCCATCAGTGAGAATTCGTTGGACAGGGGAGGGCCGCTCTTC.

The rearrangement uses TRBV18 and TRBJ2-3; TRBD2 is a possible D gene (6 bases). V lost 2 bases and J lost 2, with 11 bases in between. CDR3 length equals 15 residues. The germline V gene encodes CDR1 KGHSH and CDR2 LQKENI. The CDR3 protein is CASSPEGLNTDTQYF. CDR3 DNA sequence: TGTGCCAGCTCACCAGAGGGACTCAACACAGATACGCAGTATTTT. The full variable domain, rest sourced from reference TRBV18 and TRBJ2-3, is NAGVMQNPRHLVRRRGQEARLRCSPMKGHSHVYWYRQLPEEGLKFMVYLQKENIIDESGMPKERFSAEFPKEGPSILRIQQVVRGDSAAYFCASSPEGLNTDTQYFGPGTRLTVL.

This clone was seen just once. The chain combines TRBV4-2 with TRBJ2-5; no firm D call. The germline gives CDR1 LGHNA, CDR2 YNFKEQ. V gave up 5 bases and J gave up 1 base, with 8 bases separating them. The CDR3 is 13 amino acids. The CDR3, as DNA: TGTGCCAGCAGCTCCGACGGCCAAGAGACCCAGTACTTC. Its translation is CASSSDGQETQYF.